This T cell receptor beta chain was sequenced in a study of blood T cell repertoires in COVID-19. Concerning this clone itself: An end of the junction does not agree with germline; a read error may underlie this.

The table came from immunoSEQ multiplex PCR; TCRdb's copy has only in-frame clones and leaves some out. Of roughly 260,000 clones in the sample, 88% were seen once. The source of this sequence is a woman under 40 with COVID-19, enrolled during active disease. The sequencing input was peripheral blood.

The CDR3 DNA follows: TGCGCCAGCAGTTTGGACAGGGGAGAACGCACTGAAGCTTTCTTT. It translates to CASSLDRGERTEAFF. The chain recombines TRBV5-1 with TRBJ1-1, with 9 bases fitting TRBD1. This CDR3 has 15 residues. From germline, CDR1 is SGHRS and CDR2 YFSETQ.